This T cell receptor (beta chain) was recorded in a study of blood T cell repertoires in COVID-19. Study in general: The United States, Italy and Spain supplied acute and convalescent COVID-19 samples. T cells, B-cell-depleted T cells, or PBMCs supplied cDNA or gDNA.

A Seattle source enrolled patients during active infection and followed them longitudinally. In this sample, this clone turned up a few times. V was pared by 3 bases and J by 2 bases, with 12 bases of the junction left unmatched. This CDR3 region has 18 residues. TCRdb keeps only in-frame clones here, not all; method: immunoSEQ multiplex PCR. The sample records about 130,000 clones, around 80% being singletons. This TCR derives from a man aged 30 to 39 with COVID-19, enrolled during active disease. The V gene is TRBV23-1, the J gene TRBJ2-3, with TRBD1 matching over 9 bases. TRBV23-1 is identified as an open reading frame with a role that is uncertain. Sequencing was carried out using peripheral blood. CDR3 protein: CASSQRALGQGSTDTQYF. CDR3 coding DNA: TGCGCCAGCAGTCAGCGAGCGCTGGGACAGGGATCCACAGATACGCAGTATTTT.